The clone carrying this T cell receptor (beta chain) has only a few counts. This sample is drawn from a study of blood T cell repertoires in COVID-19. About the study: The United States, Italy and Spain were the sources of the acute and convalescent COVID-19 samples.

Profiled with immunoSEQ multiplex PCR; TCRdb holds only in-frame clones, not every one. The table has 250,000 to 300,000 clones, around 85% seen once. Trimming left V 6 bases short and J 0 bases short, with 12 bases between. The CDR3 contains 16 residues. Germline V CDR1 and CDR2: SGHAT, FQNNGV. The sequenced sample consisted of peripheral blood. This rearrangement joins TRBV11-2 to TRBJ1-6; D possibly corresponds to TRBD1 (6 bases). This receptor was taken from a woman aged 25-40 years with COVID-19, enrolled during active disease. CDR3 region: CASRPGEYSYNSPLHF. In DNA, the CDR3 is TGTGCCAGCAGGCCAGGGGAATACTCCTATAATTCACCCCTCCACTTT.